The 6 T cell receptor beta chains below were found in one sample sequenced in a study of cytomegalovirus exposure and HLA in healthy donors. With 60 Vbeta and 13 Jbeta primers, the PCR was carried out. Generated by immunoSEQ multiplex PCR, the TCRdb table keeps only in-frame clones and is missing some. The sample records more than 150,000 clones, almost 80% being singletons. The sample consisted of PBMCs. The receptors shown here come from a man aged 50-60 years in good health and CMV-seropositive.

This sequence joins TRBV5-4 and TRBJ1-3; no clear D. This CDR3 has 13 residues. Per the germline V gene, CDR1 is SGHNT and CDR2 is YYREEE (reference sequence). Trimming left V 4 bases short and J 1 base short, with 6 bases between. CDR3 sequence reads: CASSLQSGNTIYF. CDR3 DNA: TGTGCCAGCAGCCTCCAGTCTGGAAACACCATATATTTT.

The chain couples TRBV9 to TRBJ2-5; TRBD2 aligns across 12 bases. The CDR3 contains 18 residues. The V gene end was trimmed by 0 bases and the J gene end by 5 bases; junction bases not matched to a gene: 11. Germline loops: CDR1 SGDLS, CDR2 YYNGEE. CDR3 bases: TGTGCCAGCAGCGTAGCGGCTAGCGGGGGGGCGGGTCTTGAGACCCAGTACTTC. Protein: CASSVAASGGAGLETQYF.

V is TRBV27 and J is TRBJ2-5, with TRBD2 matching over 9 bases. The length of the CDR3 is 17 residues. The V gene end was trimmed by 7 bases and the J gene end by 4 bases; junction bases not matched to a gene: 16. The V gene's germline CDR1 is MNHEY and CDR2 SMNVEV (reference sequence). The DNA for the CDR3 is TGTGCCAGCAACTCCGCTAGCGGGGCTGCCGTAAGAGAGACCCAGTACTTC. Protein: CASNSASGAAVRETQYF.

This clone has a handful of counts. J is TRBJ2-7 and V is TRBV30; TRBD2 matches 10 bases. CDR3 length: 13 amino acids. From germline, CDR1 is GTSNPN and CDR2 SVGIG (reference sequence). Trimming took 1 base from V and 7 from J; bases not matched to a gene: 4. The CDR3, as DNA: TGTGCCTGGAGTGCTAGCGGGGGTTGGGAGCAGTACTTC. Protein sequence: CAWSASGGWEQYF.

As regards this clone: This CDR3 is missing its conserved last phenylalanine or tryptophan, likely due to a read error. CDR3 coding DNA: TGTGCCAGCAGCCGAAACTACGAGCAGTACCTC. Encoded protein: CASSRNYEQYL. The chain links TRBV6-5 to TRBJ2-7; no clear D gene. Between the trimmed V and J ends, which lost 6 bases and 3 bases, there was a span of 6 bases. The CDR3 has 11 amino acids. Germline V gene lookup returns CDR1 MNHEY and CDR2 SVGAGI.

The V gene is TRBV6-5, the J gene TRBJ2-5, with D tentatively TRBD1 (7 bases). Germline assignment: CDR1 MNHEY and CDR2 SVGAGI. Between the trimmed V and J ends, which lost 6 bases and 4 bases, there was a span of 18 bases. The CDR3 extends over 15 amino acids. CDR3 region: CASRLLYRGGETQYF. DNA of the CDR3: TGTGCCAGCAGGCTGTTATACAGGGGAGGAGAGACCCAGTACTTC.